The next 7 T cell receptor beta chains were all read from a single sample in a study of blood T cell repertoires in COVID-19. Profiled with immunoSEQ multiplex PCR; TCRdb holds only in-frame clones, not every one. The profile shows over 120,000 clones, about 80% of them singletons. Sequencing used peripheral blood. These receptors all come from a human donor in a cohort sampled during active COVID-19.

CDR3 residues: CASSRTAYGYTF. The DNA for the CDR3 is TGTGCCAGCAGCAGGACAGCCTATGGCTACACCTTC. The chain couples TRBV2 to TRBJ1-2, with a weak D call TRBD1 (6 bases). The CDR3 covers 12 residues. Trimming left V 6 bases short and J 4 bases short, with 9 bases between. CDR1 is SNHLY and CDR2 is FYNNEI in the germline V gene.

CDR3 sequence: CASSLVGGPIYGYTF. The CDR3 DNA reads as TGTGCCAGCAGCTTAGTCGGGGGACCGATCTATGGCTACACCTTC. This chain connects TRBV7-8 to TRBJ1-2; possible D gene TRBD1, 5 bases. The CDR3 runs to 15 residues. V was pared by 1 base and J by 4 bases, with 13 bases between. Germline V lookup: CDR1 SGHVS, CDR2 FQNEAQ.

The V gene is TRBV30, the J gene TRBJ1-1, with D hard to call. From germline, CDR1 is GTSNPN and CDR2 SVGIG (reference sequence). The CDR3 contains 13 residues. V lost 7 bases and J lost 1, with 13 bases in between. The CDR3 is CASKLEQNTEAFF. CDR3 sequence (DNA): TGTGCCTCGAAGTTGGAGCAGAACACTGAAGCTTTCTTT. Combining the CDR3 with reference TRBV30 and TRBJ1-1 gives the whole variable domain SQTIHQWPATLVQPVGSPLSLECTVEGTSNPNLYWYRQAAGRGLQLLFYSVGIGQISSEVPQNLSASRPQDRQFILSSKKLLLSDSGFYLCASKLEQNTEAFFGQGTRLTVV.

The chain links TRBV5-6 to TRBJ2-1, with a tentative D call TRBD2 (6 bases). V shed 5 bases and J shed 4 bases, with 16 bases lying between them. The CDR3 consists of 15 residues. CDR1 and CDR2 (germline): SGHDT, YYEEEE. In DNA, the CDR3 is TGTGCCAGCAGTGTAGCGGACCCAGCTTACAATGAGCAGTTCTTC. Translating it yields CASSVADPAYNEQFF.

This rearrangement joins TRBV6-5 to TRBJ1-5, with D perhaps matching TRBD1 (5 bases). V was pared by 6 bases and J by 3 bases, with 12 bases between. This CDR3 contains 14 residues. Looked up from germline, CDR1 is MNHEY and CDR2 is SVGAGI. CDR3 loop: CASSVRQLNQPQHF. The CDR3 nucleotides read TGTGCCAGCAGCGTTAGACAGCTCAATCAGCCCCAGCATTTT.

This clone has more than one count but fewer than ten. The chain has TRBV7-6 and TRBJ1-5, with a possible D match to TRBD1 (6 bases). Trimming pared 5 bases from V and 4 bases from J, leaving 12 bases between. From germline, CDR1 is SGHVS and CDR2 FNYEAQ. The CDR3 has 14 residues. For the CDR3, the DNA is TGTGCCAGCAGCCAACAGGGAGGGAATCAGCCCCAGCATTTT. It yields the protein CASSQQGGNQPQHF.

The V call is TRBV21-1, the J call TRBJ2-1; the table's D call TRBD2 went unverified against the DNA. TRBV21-1 is described as a pseudogene. This CDR3 has 16 amino acids. This chain's CDR3 is CASSNPGLAGGLEQFF. The CDR3 nucleotides are TGTGCCAGCAGCAACCCAGGACTAGCGGGGGGCCTAGAGCAGTTCTTC.